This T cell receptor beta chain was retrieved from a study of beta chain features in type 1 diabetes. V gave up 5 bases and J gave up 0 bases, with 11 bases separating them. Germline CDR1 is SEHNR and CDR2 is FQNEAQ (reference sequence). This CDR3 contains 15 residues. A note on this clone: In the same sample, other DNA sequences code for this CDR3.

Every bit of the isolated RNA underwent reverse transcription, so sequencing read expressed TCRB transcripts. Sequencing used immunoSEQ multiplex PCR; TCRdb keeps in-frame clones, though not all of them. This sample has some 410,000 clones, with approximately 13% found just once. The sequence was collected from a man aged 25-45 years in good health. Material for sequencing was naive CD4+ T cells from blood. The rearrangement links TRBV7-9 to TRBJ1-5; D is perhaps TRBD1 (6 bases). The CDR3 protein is CASSLGGGSNQPQHF. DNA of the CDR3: TGTGCCAGCAGCCTCGGAGGGGGTAGCAATCAGCCCCAGCATTTT.